The rows below give T cell receptor beta chains drawn from one sample of a study of T-cell memory formation after mild COVID-19. TCRdb reprocessed the 5' RACE reads via MiXCR and lists one record per CDR3 protein. This sample has a few hundred thousand distinct CDR3 sequences, with 15% to 20% found just once. Material for sequencing was PBMCs or a T cell subset sorted from them (not recorded which). The receptors shown here come from a man aged 18 to 29 who had mild COVID-19 (a few samples of this study predate the infection). Cell type and time point are not known. Both conserved end residues are part of each CDR3. The D gene is left open where the match is weak. Some rows have no size entry. The others give once, few or many, or a class for an expanded clone.

-	TRBV6-4	-	TRBJ2-3	CASTVPQGGGYTDTQYF	TGTGCCAGCACCGTACCACAAGGGGGGGGATACACAGATACGCAGTATTTT
TRBD1	TRBV12-5	many	TRBJ2-5	CASGLGDSTQETQYF	TGTGCTAGTGGTTTGGGGGACAGTACCCAAGAGACCCAGTACTTC
-	TRBV12-3/TRBV12-4	-	TRBJ1-2	CASSLPGPPRAYGYTF	TGTGCCAGCAGTTTACCGGGACCACCAAGGGCCTATGGCTACACCTTC
TRBD1	TRBV6-2/TRBV6-3	-	TRBJ1-2	CASTPTGAAGYTF	TGTGCCAGCACCCCGACAGGGGCCGCTGGCTACACCTTC
TRBD1	TRBV5-1	-	TRBJ2-3	CASSELQGTIDTQYF	TGCGCCAGCAGCGAGCTACAGGGGACGATAGATACGCAGTATTTT
-	TRBV7-2	many	TRBJ2-3	CASSLTMSTDTQYF	TGTGCCAGCAGCCTGACCATGAGCACAGATACGCAGTATTTT
-	TRBV20-1	many	TRBJ2-5	CSPSKGSKETQYF	TGCAGTCCGTCGAAGGGCAGCAAAGAGACCCAGTACTTC
-	TRBV11-3	-	TRBJ2-7	CASSPQVGSEQYF	TGTGCCAGCAGTCCCCAGGTAGGCAGCGAGCAGTACTTC
TRBD2	TRBV9	-	TRBJ2-2	CASSAAGLSGELFF	TGTGCCAGCAGCGCAGCGGGATTGTCCGGGGAGCTGTTTTTT
-	TRBV20-1	many	TRBJ2-5	CSARQYQETQYF	TGCAGTGCTAGACAGTACCAAGAGACCCAGTACTTC
-	TRBV10-3	-	TRBJ2-2	CAISESYYSNTGELFF	TGTGCCATCAGTGAGTCTTACTACTCGAACACCGGGGAGCTGTTTTTT
-	TRBV10-3	-	TRBJ2-5	CAISERPPGETQYF	TGTGCCATCAGTGAGCGGCCGCCCGGTGAGACCCAGTACTTC
-	TRBV6-6	-	TRBJ1-2	CASSPIRTDYGYTF	TGTGCCAGCAGCCCAATTCGGACAGACTATGGCTACACCTTC
-	TRBV20-1	few	TRBJ2-3	CSLLRGESSTDTQYF	TGCAGCCTCCTAAGAGGGGAAAGTAGCACAGATACGCAGTATTTT
TRBD1	TRBV12-3/TRBV12-4	-	TRBJ1-5	CASSPNRGNQPQHF	TGTGCCAGCAGTCCAAACAGGGGAAATCAGCCCCAGCATTTT
-	TRBV7-9	many	TRBJ1-2	CASSSSTGIISGYTF	TGTGCCAGCAGCTCCAGCACAGGGATTATCTCTGGCTACACCTTC
-	TRBV28	few	TRBJ1-5	CASSSRQRSNQPQHF	TGTGCCAGCAGTTCAAGACAGCGAAGCAATCAGCCCCAGCATTTT
-	TRBV20-1	few	TRBJ2-3	CSARRTPHDTQYF	TGCAGTGCTAGGCGCACTCCACACGATACGCAGTATTTT
-	TRBV4-1	many	TRBJ2-5	CASSFEPTDAQETQYF	TGCGCCAGCAGCTTCGAACCGACCGACGCACAAGAGACCCAGTACTTC
-	TRBV4-1	many	TRBJ2-3	CASSHTRLATDTQYF	TGCGCCAGCAGCCACACAAGGCTAGCGACAGATACGCAGTATTTT